Listed below are T cell receptor beta chains from one sample, sequenced in a study of T cell responses to AZD1222 COVID-19 vaccine. The table came from immunoSEQ multiplex PCR; TCRdb's copy has only in-frame clones and leaves some out. The data contain under 200,000 clones, approximately 91% of them singletons. Specimen: peripheral blood, collected on day 0 of AZD1222 vaccination. The origin of the receptors is an adult in good health. Each CDR3 is given with its conserved first and last residue. D genes are given only for firm matches. Clone size, where shown, is once, few, many, or a class for clones that have expanded.

j_call clone_size d_call v_call cdr3_aa cdr3_nt
TRBJ1-2 . TRBD1 TRBV19 CASSLYTGDGYTF TGTGCCAGTAGTCTATACACAGGGGATGGCTACACCTTC
TRBJ2-1 . . TRBV7-7 CASSLDGRYNEQFF TGTGCTAGCAGCTTAGACGGGAGATACAATGAGCAGTTCTTC
TRBJ2-2 few TRBD1 TRBV4-3 CASSPRDRGLAGELFF TGCGCCAGCAGCCCCCGGGACAGGGGCCTCGCCGGGGAGCTGTTTTTT
TRBJ2-1 . TRBD1 TRBV27 CASRDTGDEQFF TGTGCCAGCAGGGATACAGGGGATGAGCAGTTCTTC
TRBJ1-5 . . TRBV28 CASSWGVLQPQHF TGTGCCAGCAGTTGGGGGGTGCTTCAGCCCCAGCATTTT
TRBJ2-7 . . TRBV19 CASSSGPAYEQYF TGTGCCAGTAGTTCAGGGCCAGCCTACGAGCAGTACTTC
TRBJ1-5 . TRBD1 TRBV11-2 CASSQTGGNQPQHF TGTGCCAGCAGCCAAACAGGGGGCAATCAGCCCCAGCATTTT
TRBJ1-1 . . TRBV4-3 CASSQGYRGNTEAFF TGCGCCAGCAGCCAAGGGTACAGAGGGAACACTGAAGCTTTCTTT
TRBJ1-1 . . TRBV6-1 CASSEVSTENTEAFF TGTGCCAGCAGTGAAGTCTCGACGGAAAACACTGAAGCTTTCTTT
TRBJ1-5 . . TRBV23-1 CASSLNRCGHSGNQPQHF TGCGCCAGCAGCCTCAATCGTTGTGGGCATTCCGGGAATCAGCCCCAGCATTTT
TRBJ2-7 . . TRBV28 CASSLPSGALGEQYF TGTGCCAGCAGCCTCCCTAGTGGGGCTCTGGGCGAGCAGTACTTC
TRBJ1-1 few . TRBV11-2 CASSDSLNTEAFF TGTGCCAGCAGCGACAGCTTAAACACTGAAGCTTTCTTT
TRBJ2-3 . . TRBV20-1 CSARFPDTQYF TGCAGTGCTAGATTTCCAGATACGCAGTATTTT
TRBJ1-6 . . TRBV5-1 CASSFGTQGIESPLHF TGCGCCAGCAGCTTTGGGACTCAGGGTATTGAATCACCCCTCCACTTT
TRBJ1-1 . . TRBV5-1 CASSLDMTSLGTEAFF TGCGCCAGCAGCTTGGATATGACCTCCCTCGGTACTGAAGCTTTCTTT
TRBJ1-6 . . TRBV5-5 CASTMYSGDGSPLHF TGTGCCAGCACTATGTACTCGGGAGATGGTTCACCCCTCCACTTT
TRBJ1-1 . TRBD1 TRBV11-2 CASRGNRGMNTEAFF TGTGCCAGCAGAGGTAACAGGGGGATGAACACTGAAGCTTTCTTT
TRBJ1-5 . . TRBV2 CASSEGRTQNQPQHF TGTGCCAGCAGTGAGGGCCGAACACAAAATCAGCCCCAGCATTTT
TRBJ2-1 . . TRBV28 CASSFARSMGYNEQFF TGTGCCAGCAGTTTTGCTCGCAGTATGGGGTACAATGAGCAGTTCTTC
TRBJ1-1 . . TRBV10-3 CAISDPRNTEAFF TGTGCCATCAGTGATCCGAGGAACACTGAAGCTTTCTTT
TRBJ2-1 . TRBD2 TRBV18 CASSPGLGRSNEQFF TGTGCCAGCTCACCGGGACTAGGACGATCCAATGAGCAGTTCTTC
TRBJ1-3 once . TRBV3-1/TRBV3-2 CASSQVVAGTIYF TGTGCCAGCAGCCAAGTAGTCGCTGGCACCATATATTTT
TRBJ2-7 . TRBD1 TRBV3-1/TRBV3-2 CASSRQGVIGQYF TGTGCCAGCAGCCGACAGGGAGTCATTGGGCAGTACTTC
TRBJ2-1 . TRBD1 TRBV6-5 CASRGAAGGWDEQFF TGTGCCAGCAGGGGAGCGGCAGGGGGCTGGGATGAGCAGTTCTTC
TRBJ2-3 once . TRBV27 CASGSGLTQYF TGTGCCAGCGGTAGCGGCTTGACGCAGTATTTT
TRBJ1-1 . . TRBV5-4 CASSFLGDTEAFF TGTGCCAGCAGCTTTTTGGGGGACACTGAAGCTTTCTTT
TRBJ1-2 . TRBD1 TRBV29-1 CSVEDRGGLGGYGYTF TGCAGCGTTGAAGATCGAGGGGGCCTCGGGGGATATGGCTACACCTTC